A single sample is the source of the 23 T cell receptor beta chains below, sequenced in a study of shared clonotypes between healthy human individuals. This table comes from immunoSEQ multiplex PCR, and its TCRdb copy is limited to in-frame clones, with some not included. The table has hundreds of thousands of clones, 73% seen once. What was sequenced was memory CD4+ T cells sorted from blood. The sample's subset: CD45RA-negative fraction. The source of these receptors is a woman aged 25 to 39 in good health.

The chain links TRBV28 to TRBJ1-4; 8 positions agree with TRBD1. There are 16 residues in the CDR3. The germline V gene has CDR1 MDHEN and CDR2 SYDVKM. The V gene end was trimmed by 5 bases and the J gene end by 3 bases; junction bases not matched to a gene: 8. The CDR3: CASSGGQVTSNEKLFF. CDR3 DNA: TGTGCCAGCAGTGGGGGACAGGTGACCTCTAATGAAAAACTGTTTTTT.

The sample holds one count of this clone. The chain joins TRBV27 to TRBJ1-4; tentative D call: TRBD1 (5 bases). Germline V CDR1 and CDR2: MNHEY, SMNVEV (reference sequence). V was pared by 6 bases and J by 5 bases, with 10 bases between. This CDR3 has 13 amino acids. This CDR3 reads CASSDSENEKLFF. As DNA, the CDR3 is TGTGCCAGCAGCGACAGTGAGAATGAAAAACTGTTTTTT.

V usage is TRBV28 and J usage is TRBJ2-7; TRBD1 agrees at 8 bases. This CDR3 spans 16 amino acids. V shed 6 bases, J shed 2 bases, and the junction held 12 bases outside the gene matches. The V gene's germline CDR1 is MDHEN and CDR2 SYDVKM. CDR3 bases: TGTGCCAGCAGCACGACAGGGGACGGATATGCCTACGAGCAGTACTTC. Translation: CASSTTGDGYAYEQYF.

This clone came up once. The chain has TRBV19 and TRBJ2-5; no clear D gene. Germline-derived CDR1 and CDR2 are LNHDA and SQIVND (reference sequence). The CDR3 length is 12 residues. With 9 bases removed from V and 3 bases from J, the gap between germline ends came to 11 bases. The CDR3 here is CARVEREETQYF. In DNA form, the CDR3 reads TGTGCCAGAGTGGAGCGCGAAGAGACCCAGTACTTC.

This clone has only a few counts. The V gene is TRBV15, the J gene TRBJ2-7, with 12 bases matching TRBD2. Germline-derived CDR1 and CDR2 are LNHNV and YYDKDF (reference sequence). J lost 4 bases, V lost 0 bases, and 7 bases had no gene match. This CDR3 has 17 residues. As DNA, the CDR3 is TGTGCCACCAGCAGAGATCCCTTGACTAGCGGGAGTTACGAGCAGTACTTC. This gives the protein CATSRDPLTSGSYEQYF.

This clone was detected once. The genes are TRBV11-2 and TRBJ1-2; D is possibly TRBD1 (6 bases). This CDR3 region has 12 residues. V lost 6 bases and J 4 bases, leaving 9 bases between the germline ends. Germline CDR1 reads SGHAT; CDR2 reads FQNNGV. CDR3 coding DNA: TGTGCCAGCAGGAGGGGGGTCTATGGCTACACCTTC. As protein: CASRRGVYGYTF.

This sequence joins TRBV28 and TRBJ2-7, with 8 positions matching TRBD2. The CDR3 covers 12 residues. V dropped 8 bases and J dropped 4; count of bases not matched to a gene: 4. Germline lookup yields CDR1 MDHEN and CDR2 SYDVKM. The CDR3 is CASVGGEYEQYF. CDR3 nucleotides: TGTGCCAGCGTCGGGGGGGAGTACGAGCAGTACTTC.

The rearrangement joins TRBV5-1 to TRBJ1-4, with no clear D. Trimming removed 2 bases at V and 3 bases at J, with 11 bases between. The CDR3 contains 15 residues. Germline CDR1 is SGHRS and CDR2 is YFSETQ. Here the CDR3 DNA reads TGCGCCAGCAGCTTATCGGAGGAAGCTAATGAAAAACTGTTTTTT. Amino acid sequence: CASSLSEEANEKLFF.

The rearrangement uses TRBV6-5 and TRBJ2-1; tentatively, D is TRBD1 (7 bases). Germline V gene data show CDR1 as MNHEY and CDR2 as SVGAGI. This CDR3 comprises 14 residues. The ends were cut back, 4 bases at V and 4 bases at J, with 11 bases in the middle. CDR3 region: CASSSQGGYNEQFF. Written as DNA, the CDR3 is TGTGCCAGCAGTTCCCAGGGGGGTTACAATGAGCAGTTCTTC.

The chain carries TRBV10-3 and TRBJ2-1; 13 bases map to TRBD2. CDR3 length: 16 amino acids. Germline V CDR1 and CDR2: ENHRY, SYGVKD. Losses at the gene ends were 4 bases for V and 7 bases for J; bases not matched to a gene: 7. This CDR3 is CAISAATSGRYNEQFF. CDR3 coding DNA: TGTGCCATCAGTGCCGCGACTAGCGGGAGGTATAATGAGCAGTTCTTC.

The rearrangement uses TRBV30 and TRBJ1-2; 9 bases are shared with TRBD1. This CDR3 is 16 amino acids long. V gave up 1 base and J gave up 1 base; unmatched junction bases: 7. Germline values: CDR1 GTSNPN, CDR2 SVGIG (reference sequence). CDR3 region: CAWSAAGTGLNYGYTF. The CDR3 DNA follows: TGTGCCTGGAGTGCAGCCGGGACAGGGCTTAACTATGGCTACACCTTC. The whole variable domain, filled in from reference TRBV30 and TRBJ1-2, reads SQTIHQWPATLVQPVGSPLSLECTVEGTSNPNLYWYRQAAGRGLQLLFYSVGIGQISSEVPQNLSASRPQDRQFILSSKKLLLSDSGFYLCAWSAAGTGLNYGYTFGSGTRLTVV.

There are a few counts of this clone. The chain combines TRBV28 with TRBJ2-5, with 9 bases identical to TRBD2. V shed 6 bases, J shed 4 bases, and the junction held 9 bases outside the gene matches. This CDR3 comprises 15 residues. CDR1 is MDHEN, CDR2 SYDVKM, per germline. This CDR3 reads CASRTSGGRGETQYF. The CDR3 DNA reads as TGTGCCAGCAGGACCTCCGGCGGGAGGGGAGAGACCCAGTACTTC. Based on the CDR3 plus reference TRBV28 and TRBJ2-5, the full variable domain is DVKVTQSSRYLVKRTGEKVFLECVQDMDHENMFWYRQDPGLGLRLIYFSYDVKMKEKGDIPEGYSVSREKKERFSLILESASTNQTSMYLCASRTSGGRGETQYFGPGTRLLVL.

The chain carries TRBV2 and TRBJ2-5, with D possibly TRBD1 on 5 matching bases. V was cut by 7 bases and J by 3 bases, with 15 bases left in between. The CDR3 runs 14 residues. Germline V gene data show CDR1 as SNHLY and CDR2 as FYNNEI. CDR3 nucleotides: TGTGCCAGCACAGGGTCGATAGGAAAAGAGACCCAGTACTTC. Its protein product is CASTGSIGKETQYF.

The chain combines TRBV7-2 with TRBJ2-2; 9 bases match TRBD2. The CDR3 has 16 amino acids. The V gene's germline CDR1 is SGHTA and CDR2 FQGNSA. J lost 6 bases, V lost 5 bases, and 10 bases had no gene match. The CDR3 sequence: CASSPSGGIYAGELFF. The DNA for the CDR3 is TGTGCCAGCAGCCCCAGCGGGGGGATCTATGCCGGGGAGCTGTTTTTT.

The rearrangement links TRBV5-1 to TRBJ2-2; D possibly corresponds to TRBD2 (5 bases). CDR3 length: 15 residues. V lost 6 bases and J 1 base, leaving 13 bases between the germline ends. Germline V gene sequence: CDR1 SGHRS, CDR2 YFSETQ. CDR3 DNA: TGCGCCAGCAAAGGACTGGCAGAGAACACCGGGGAGCTGTTTTTT. Its translation: CASKGLAENTGELFF.

The chain uses TRBV5-5 and TRBJ1-4; D might be TRBD1 (5 bases). This CDR3 spans 17 amino acids. Trimming took off 4 bases at V and 0 bases at J, with 16 bases between the two ends. CDR1 SGHKS and CDR2 YYEKEE come from the germline V gene (reference sequence). The CDR3 loop is CASSTPGGSSTNEKLFF. The CDR3 DNA reads as TGTGCCAGCAGCACCCCTGGGGGTTCCTCAACTAATGAAAAACTGTTTTTT.

The chain recombines TRBV4-1 with TRBJ1-4, with TRBD1 matching over 9 bases. From germline, CDR1 is MGHRA and CDR2 YSYEKL. V was pared by 4 bases and J by 0 bases, with 0 bases of the junction left unmatched. The CDR3 has 15 amino acids. CDR3 in DNA: TGCGCCAGCAGCCGGGACAGGGCAACTAATGAAAAACTGTTTTTT. This sequence encodes CASSRDRATNEKLFF.

This clone has a handful of counts. The chain has TRBV5-4 and TRBJ1-1; D is perhaps TRBD1 (5 bases). Germline assignment: CDR1 SGHNT and CDR2 YYREEE (reference sequence). The CDR3 extends over 13 amino acids. Deletions cut 5 bases from V and 0 bases from J, with 8 bases between. The CDR3 spells CASRTRVNTEAFF. As DNA, the CDR3 is TGTGCCAGCAGAACCAGGGTGAACACTGAAGCTTTCTTT.

The chain is built from TRBV11-2 and TRBJ1-3; D gene ambiguous. V was cut by 0 bases and J by 0 bases, with 9 bases left in between. This CDR3 has 16 amino acids. Germline V lookup: CDR1 SGHAT, CDR2 FQNNGV. The CDR3 DNA is TGTGCCAGCAGCTTAGAGGGCACCTCCTCTGGAAACACCATATATTTT. Translating it yields CASSLEGTSSGNTIYF.

The chain carries TRBV15 and TRBJ2-2; D assignment may be TRBD1 or TRBD2 (5 bases each). Germline CDR1 is LNHNV and CDR2 is YYDKDF (reference sequence). The V end lost 4 bases, the J end lost 0 bases, and 12 bases lay between the germline ends. The CDR3 runs 16 residues. CDR3 in amino acids: CATSTQGAPNTGELFF. The CDR3 DNA reads TGTGCCACCAGCACCCAGGGAGCCCCGAACACCGGGGAGCTGTTTTTT.

This CDR3 reads CATKGAVATDTGELFF. The CDR3 DNA reads TGTGCCACTAAGGGGGCGGTAGCTACGGACACCGGGGAGCTGTTTTTT. The chain joins TRBV28 to TRBJ2-2; TRBD1 matches at 7 bases. Trimming took 10 bases from V and 3 from J; bases not matched to a gene: 14. Germline loops: CDR1 MDHEN, CDR2 SYDVKM. CDR3 length equals 16 residues.

The gene calls are TRBV9 and TRBJ1-2; D call uncertain. The V end was cut by 3 bases, the J end by 4 bases, with 10 bases between. The CDR3 length is 13 residues. Germline V gene data show CDR1 as SGDLS and CDR2 as YYNGEE. The CDR3 region is CASSARGRYGYTF. CDR3 DNA sequence: TGTGCCAGCAGCGCCCGAGGGCGCTATGGCTACACCTTC.

The chain joins TRBV5-1 to TRBJ2-6, with D perhaps matching TRBD2 (6 bases). Per the germline V gene, CDR1 is SGHRS and CDR2 is YFSETQ. The CDR3 loop spans 16 amino acids. Trimming took 4 bases from V and 1 from J, leaving 12 bases between them. The CDR3 DNA reads TGCGCCAGCAGCCAGCCCCGGGGGTCTGGGGCCAACGTCCTGACTTTC. Translated: CASSQPRGSGANVLTF.